The rows below give T cell receptor beta chains drawn from one sample of a study of blood T cell repertoires in COVID-19. Profiled with immunoSEQ multiplex PCR; TCRdb holds only in-frame clones, not every one. This sample yields fewer than 85,000 clones, of which roughly 70% are seen a single time; approximately 2.4% belongs to the top ten. The sample consisted of peripheral blood. The receptors come from a human donor with acute or convalescent COVID-19. The donor label of this sample is uncertain. The CDR3 runs from the conserved cysteine through the conserved F or W. The order of the fields is D gene, CDR3 length, J gene, clone size, V gene, CDR3 DNA, CDR3 protein. The D gene is left open where the match is weak. The size entry is marked missing in some rows and otherwise reads once, few, many or a size class.

NA 14 TRBJ1-1 NA TRBV7-2 TGTGCCAGCAGCTTAGTAGTTCGGTACACTGAAGCTTTCTTT CASSLVVRYTEAFF
TRBD2 15 TRBJ2-7 NA TRBV7-9 TGTGCCAGCAGCTCGGGACTAGCGGGACGTGGGGAGCAGTACTTC CASSSGLAGRGEQYF
NA 16 TRBJ1-4 NA TRBV6-6 TGTGCCAGCAGCCTTGGCTCCCAGGGGATAGGGGAAAAACTGTTTTTT CASSLGSQGIGEKLFF
TRBD2 14 TRBJ2-4 NA TRBV28 TGTGCCAGCATGAGCGGGGGGGGTAAAAACATTCAGTACTTC CASMSGGGKNIQYF
NA 11 TRBJ1-6 NA TRBV6-1 TGTGCCAGCAGTGAAATTGGGGAGGGTTACTTT CASSEIGEGYF
TRBD2 16 TRBJ2-2 NA TRBV6-2/TRBV6-3 TGTGCCAGCAGTTCCGGGACTAGCGGGGGACTCGGGGAGCTGTTTTTT CASSSGTSGGLGELFF
TRBD2 15 TRBJ2-7 NA TRBV9 TGTGCCAGCAGCCCGGGACTATTTAAGGACTACGAGCAGTACTTC CASSPGLFKDYEQYF
NA 8 TRBJ1-1 NA TRBV18 TGTGCCAGCCCCTTAGCTTTCTTT CASPLAFF
TRBD2 17 TRBJ2-1 NA TRBV7-2 TGTGCCAGCAGCCCGACCGGTGAGCGGGGATCCTACAATGAGCAGTTCTTC CASSPTGERGSYNEQFF
TRBD1 14 TRBJ1-4 NA TRBV7-8 TGTGCCAGCAGCCGAGGACAGGTTAATGAAAAACTGTTTTTT CASSRGQVNEKLFF
NA 13 TRBJ1-4 NA TRBV24-1 TGTGCCACCAGTGAACAGAGTAATGAAAAACTGTTTTTT CATSEQSNEKLFF
NA 16 TRBJ2-5 NA TRBV11-2 TGTGCCAGCAGCTCCTTCGCAGCGGGCGCCCAAGAGACCCAGTACTTC CASSSFAAGAQETQYF
TRBD2 18 TRBJ2-7 NA TRBV5-3 TGTGCCAGAAGCCCGACCACGGGACTAGCGGGAGTATCCTACGAGCAGTACTTC CARSPTTGLAGVSYEQYF
TRBD2 12 TRBJ2-2 once TRBV20-1 TGCAGTGCTAGTGGCGGGAGTGGGGAGCTGTTTTTT CSASGGSGELFF
NA 15 TRBJ1-3 once TRBV28 TGTGCCAGCAGTGCGGGGGGAGGGAGGGGAAACACCATATATTTT CASSAGGGRGNTIYF
NA 14 TRBJ2-3 NA TRBV19 TGTGCCAGTAGGGCAGGGGTTAGCACAGATACGCAGTATTTT CASRAGVSTDTQYF
NA 14 TRBJ1-6 NA TRBV28 TGTGCCAGCAGCTTACGACGGGATAATTCACCCCTCCACTTT CASSLRRDNSPLHF
TRBD1 15 TRBJ2-7 NA TRBV11-3 TGTGCCAGCAGCTCGGGAGGGACAGGGGGCAACGAGCAGTACTTC CASSSGGTGGNEQYF
TRBD2 14 TRBJ2-7 NA TRBV29-1 TGCAGCGTTGGGACTAGCGGGAGTAGTGGCGAGCAGTACTTC CSVGTSGSSGEQYF
NA 14 TRBJ1-2 NA TRBV5-6 TGTGCCAGCAGCGGATCAGGGGCTAACTATGGCTACACCTTC CASSGSGANYGYTF
TRBD1 14 TRBJ1-6 NA TRBV6-1 TGTGCCAGCAGTGATCGACAGGGGAATTCACCCCTCCACTTT CASSDRQGNSPLHF
TRBD2 15 TRBJ2-7 NA TRBV11-2 TGTGCCAGCAGCTTAGCGGGACTAGCGGGAGGCGAGCAGTACTTC CASSLAGLAGGEQYF
NA 16 TRBJ2-1 few TRBV19 TGTGCCAGTAGCCGCTATGCACCGAGCTCCTACAATGAGCAGTTCTTC CASSRYAPSSYNEQFF
TRBD1 17 TRBJ2-3 once TRBV19 TGTGCCAGTAGTCCTCGGGACAGGGGGATGCGGACAGATACGCAGTATTTT CASSPRDRGMRTDTQYF
NA 14 TRBJ2-6 NA TRBV2 TGTGCCAGCAGTGGGGCCTCTGGGGCCAACGTCCTGACTTTC CASSGASGANVLTF
TRBD1 16 TRBJ2-2 NA TRBV19 TGTGCCAGTAGAGGTCCAGGGGGCGCGAACACCGGGGAGCTGTTTTTT CASRGPGGANTGELFF
NA 12 TRBJ2-7 NA TRBV30 TGTGCCTGGAACCTCGTTCCCGGCGAGCAGTACTTC CAWNLVPGEQYF
TRBD1 13 TRBJ2-7 NA TRBV5-4 TGTGCCAGCAGAGGGACAGGGTCCTACGAGCAGTACTTC CASRGTGSYEQYF
TRBD1 17 TRBJ1-2 few TRBV9 TGTGCCAGCAGCGCCCAGCTCGGGACAGGGGGCAGGTATGGCTACACCTTC CASSAQLGTGGRYGYTF
NA 15 TRBJ2-3 NA TRBV7-6 TGTGCCAGCAGCTTAGGGTGGGGGGGCCTTGATACGCAGTATTTT CASSLGWGGLDTQYF
TRBD2 14 TRBJ2-2 NA TRBV29-1 TGCAGCGGGACGACTAGCGGGAGTGCCGGGGAGCTGTTTTTT CSGTTSGSAGELFF
NA 12 TRBJ2-7 NA TRBV12-3/TRBV12-4 TGTGCCAGCAGCGCCCAAGGGAGCGAGCAGTACTTC CASSAQGSEQYF
TRBD1 15 TRBJ2-3 NA TRBV24-1 TGTGCCACCAGCGAATCGGGACAGGGCACAGATACGCAGTATTTT CATSESGQGTDTQYF
NA 15 TRBJ2-3 NA TRBV9 TGTGCCAGCAGCGTGGGGCCCCTCTATACAGATACGCAGTATTTT CASSVGPLYTDTQYF
NA 14 TRBJ1-4 NA TRBV4-1 TGCGCCAGTGGACGACAGGCTGGAAGGGAAAAACTGTTTTTT CASGRQAGREKLFF
TRBD2 16 TRBJ2-4 NA TRBV19 TGTGCCAGTAGTATCGGGACTAGCTTAGCCAAAAACATTCAGTACTTC CASSIGTSLAKNIQYF
NA 14 TRBJ2-2 NA TRBV19 TGTGCCAGTAGTAGTCTCCAGATGATCGGGGAGCTGTTTTTT CASSSLQMIGELFF
NA 15 TRBJ2-5 few TRBV5-6 TGTGCCAGCAGCCCTGGAGGGGTAGGGAAAGAGACCCAGTACTTC CASSPGGVGKETQYF
TRBD2 14 TRBJ2-7 NA TRBV19 TGTGCCAGTAGCCCCAGGGAGGGCGGGAGAGAGCAGTACTTC CASSPREGGREQYF
TRBD1 13 TRBJ1-1 NA TRBV19 TGTGCCAGTAGAACGGACAGGGTAGGTGAAGCTTTCTTT CASRTDRVGEAFF
NA 15 TRBJ2-1 NA TRBV10-2 TGCGCCAGCAAGGGCGCGGGTCTTCTCTACAATGAGCAGTTCTTC CASKGAGLLYNEQFF
TRBD1 14 TRBJ1-2 NA TRBV6-1 TGTGCCAGCAGTACATCAGGGGGCGACTATGGCTACACCTTC CASSTSGGDYGYTF
TRBD1 15 TRBJ2-5 once TRBV11-2 TGTGCCAGCAGCCAGGGGGTCGGGGCTCGAGAGACCCAGTACTTC CASSQGVGARETQYF
TRBD1 15 TRBJ1-4 once TRBV18 TGTGCCAGCTCACCAGAGGGACAGCCTAATGAAAAACTGTTTTTT CASSPEGQPNEKLFF
TRBD2 14 TRBJ2-7 NA TRBV6-1 TGTGCCAGCAGTCAACTAGCGGGAGACTACGAGCAGTACTTC CASSQLAGDYEQYF
NA 14 TRBJ2-5 NA TRBV28 TGTGCCAGCAGCAGCTCGGCGGGGAAAGAGACCCAGTACTTC CASSSSAGKETQYF
TRBD1 14 TRBJ1-4 NA TRBV27 TGTGCCAGCAGTTTGCGGGACAGGGGCGCTCAACTGTTTTTT CASSLRDRGAQLFF
NA 13 TRBJ1-1 NA TRBV19 TGTGCCAGTAGTACAGGGGTGAGGACTGAAGCTTTCTTT CASSTGVRTEAFF
TRBD1 15 TRBJ2-5 once TRBV5-1 TGCGCCAGCAGCCCGGCGGGACAGGGTCAAGAGACCCAGTACTTC CASSPAGQGQETQYF
TRBD2 17 TRBJ2-4 NA TRBV5-6 TGTGCCAGCAGCTTGGCGGAGGCTAGCGGGAGGGGGGTCGACTGGTACTTC CASSLAEASGRGVDWYF
NA 14 TRBJ2-1 once TRBV7-2 TGTGCCAGCAGCTTGGCGCGAGGGACTCCTGAGCAGTTCTTC CASSLARGTPEQFF
NA 15 TRBJ2-3 NA TRBV7-6 TGTGCCAGCACCCCCGGGACTTCTAGCACAGATACGCAGTATTTT CASTPGTSSTDTQYF
TRBD1 16 TRBJ2-2 few TRBV5-5 TGTGCCAGCAGCGTGGACAGGAGTTTCAGCACCGGGGAGCTGTTTTTT CASSVDRSFSTGELFF
TRBD2 13 TRBJ2-7 NA TRBV11-1 TGTGCCAGCTCCCAGCGGGGAACCTACGAGCAGTACTTC CASSQRGTYEQYF
NA 10 TRBJ2-5 NA TRBV20-1 TGCAGTGCAGGGGCTGAGACCCAGTACTTC CSAGAETQYF